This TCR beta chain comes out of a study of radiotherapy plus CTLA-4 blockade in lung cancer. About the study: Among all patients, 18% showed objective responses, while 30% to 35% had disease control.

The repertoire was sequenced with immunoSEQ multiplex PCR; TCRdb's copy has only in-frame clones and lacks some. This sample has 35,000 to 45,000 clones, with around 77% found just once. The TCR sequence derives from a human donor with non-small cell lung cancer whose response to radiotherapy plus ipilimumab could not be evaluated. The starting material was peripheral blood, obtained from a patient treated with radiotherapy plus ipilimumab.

CDR3 residues: CAISEGQNYEQYF. The DNA of the CDR3 is TGTGCCATCAGTGAGGGACAGAACTACGAGCAGTACTTC. J is TRBJ2-7 and V is TRBV10-3, with a tentative D call TRBD1 (6 bases). V was shortened by 2 bases and J by 3 bases, with 8 bases between the two germline ends. The CDR3 has 13 residues. Germline CDR1 and CDR2: ENHRY and SYGVKD.